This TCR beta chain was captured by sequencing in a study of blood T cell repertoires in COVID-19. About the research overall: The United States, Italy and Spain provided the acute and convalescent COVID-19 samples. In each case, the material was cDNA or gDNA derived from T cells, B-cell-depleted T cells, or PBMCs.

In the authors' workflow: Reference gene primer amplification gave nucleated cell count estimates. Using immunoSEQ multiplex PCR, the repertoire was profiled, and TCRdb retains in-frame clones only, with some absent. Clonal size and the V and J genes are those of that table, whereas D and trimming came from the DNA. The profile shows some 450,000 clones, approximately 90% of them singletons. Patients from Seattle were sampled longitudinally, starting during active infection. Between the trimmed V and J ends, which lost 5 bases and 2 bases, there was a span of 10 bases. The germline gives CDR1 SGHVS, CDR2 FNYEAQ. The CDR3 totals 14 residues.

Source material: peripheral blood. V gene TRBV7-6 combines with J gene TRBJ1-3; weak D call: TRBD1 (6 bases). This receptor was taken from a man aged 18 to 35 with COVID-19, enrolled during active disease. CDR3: CASSEQGPGNTIYF. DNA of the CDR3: TGTGCCAGCAGCGAACAGGGCCCTGGAAACACCATATATTTT.